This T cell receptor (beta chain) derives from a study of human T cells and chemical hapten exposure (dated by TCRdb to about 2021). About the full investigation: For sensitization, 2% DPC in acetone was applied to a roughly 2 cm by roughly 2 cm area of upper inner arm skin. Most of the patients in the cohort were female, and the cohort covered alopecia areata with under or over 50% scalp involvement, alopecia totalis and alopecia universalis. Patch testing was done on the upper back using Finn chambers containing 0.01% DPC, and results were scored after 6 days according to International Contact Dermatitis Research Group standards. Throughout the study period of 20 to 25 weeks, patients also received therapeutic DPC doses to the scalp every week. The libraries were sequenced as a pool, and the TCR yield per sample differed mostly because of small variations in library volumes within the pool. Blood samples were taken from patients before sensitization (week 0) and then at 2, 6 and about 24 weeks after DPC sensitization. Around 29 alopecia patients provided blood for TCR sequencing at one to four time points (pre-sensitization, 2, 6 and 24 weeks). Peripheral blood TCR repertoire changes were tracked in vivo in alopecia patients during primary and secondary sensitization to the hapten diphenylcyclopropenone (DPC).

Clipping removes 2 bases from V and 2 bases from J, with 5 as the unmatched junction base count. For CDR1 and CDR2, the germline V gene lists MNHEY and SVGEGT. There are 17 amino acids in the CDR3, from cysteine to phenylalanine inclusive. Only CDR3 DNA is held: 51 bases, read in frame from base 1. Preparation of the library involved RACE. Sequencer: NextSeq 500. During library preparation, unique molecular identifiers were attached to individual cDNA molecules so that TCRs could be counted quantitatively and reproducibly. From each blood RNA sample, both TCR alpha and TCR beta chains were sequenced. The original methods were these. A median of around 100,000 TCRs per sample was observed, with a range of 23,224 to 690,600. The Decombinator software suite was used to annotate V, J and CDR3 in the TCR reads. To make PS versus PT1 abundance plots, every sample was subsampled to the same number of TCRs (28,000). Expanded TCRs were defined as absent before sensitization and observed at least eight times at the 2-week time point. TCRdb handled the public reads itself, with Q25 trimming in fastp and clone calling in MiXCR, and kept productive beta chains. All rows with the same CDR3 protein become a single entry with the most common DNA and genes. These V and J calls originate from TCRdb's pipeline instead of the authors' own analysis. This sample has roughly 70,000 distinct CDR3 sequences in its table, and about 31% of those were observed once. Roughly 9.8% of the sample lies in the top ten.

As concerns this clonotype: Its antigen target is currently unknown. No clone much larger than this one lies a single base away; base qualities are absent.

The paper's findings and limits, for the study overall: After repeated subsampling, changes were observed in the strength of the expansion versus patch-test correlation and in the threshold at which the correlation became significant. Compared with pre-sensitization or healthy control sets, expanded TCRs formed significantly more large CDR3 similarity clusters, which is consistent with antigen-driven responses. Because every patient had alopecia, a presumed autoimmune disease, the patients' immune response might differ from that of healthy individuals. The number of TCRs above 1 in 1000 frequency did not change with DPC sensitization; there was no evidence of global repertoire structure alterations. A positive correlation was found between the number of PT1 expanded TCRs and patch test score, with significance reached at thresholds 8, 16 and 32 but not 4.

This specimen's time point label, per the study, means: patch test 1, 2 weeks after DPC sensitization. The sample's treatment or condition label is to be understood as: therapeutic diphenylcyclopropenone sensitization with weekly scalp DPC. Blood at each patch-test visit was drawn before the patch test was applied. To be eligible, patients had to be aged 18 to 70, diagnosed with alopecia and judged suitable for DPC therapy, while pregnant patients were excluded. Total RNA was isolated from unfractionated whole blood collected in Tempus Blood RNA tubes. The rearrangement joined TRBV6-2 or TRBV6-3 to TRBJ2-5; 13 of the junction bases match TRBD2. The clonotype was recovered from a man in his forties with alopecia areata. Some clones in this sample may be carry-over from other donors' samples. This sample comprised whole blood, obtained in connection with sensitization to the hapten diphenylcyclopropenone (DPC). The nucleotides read TGTGCCAGCAGTTACCGAAGACTAGCGGGGGGTCAAGAGACCCAGTACTTC. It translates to CASSYRRLAGGQETQYF.